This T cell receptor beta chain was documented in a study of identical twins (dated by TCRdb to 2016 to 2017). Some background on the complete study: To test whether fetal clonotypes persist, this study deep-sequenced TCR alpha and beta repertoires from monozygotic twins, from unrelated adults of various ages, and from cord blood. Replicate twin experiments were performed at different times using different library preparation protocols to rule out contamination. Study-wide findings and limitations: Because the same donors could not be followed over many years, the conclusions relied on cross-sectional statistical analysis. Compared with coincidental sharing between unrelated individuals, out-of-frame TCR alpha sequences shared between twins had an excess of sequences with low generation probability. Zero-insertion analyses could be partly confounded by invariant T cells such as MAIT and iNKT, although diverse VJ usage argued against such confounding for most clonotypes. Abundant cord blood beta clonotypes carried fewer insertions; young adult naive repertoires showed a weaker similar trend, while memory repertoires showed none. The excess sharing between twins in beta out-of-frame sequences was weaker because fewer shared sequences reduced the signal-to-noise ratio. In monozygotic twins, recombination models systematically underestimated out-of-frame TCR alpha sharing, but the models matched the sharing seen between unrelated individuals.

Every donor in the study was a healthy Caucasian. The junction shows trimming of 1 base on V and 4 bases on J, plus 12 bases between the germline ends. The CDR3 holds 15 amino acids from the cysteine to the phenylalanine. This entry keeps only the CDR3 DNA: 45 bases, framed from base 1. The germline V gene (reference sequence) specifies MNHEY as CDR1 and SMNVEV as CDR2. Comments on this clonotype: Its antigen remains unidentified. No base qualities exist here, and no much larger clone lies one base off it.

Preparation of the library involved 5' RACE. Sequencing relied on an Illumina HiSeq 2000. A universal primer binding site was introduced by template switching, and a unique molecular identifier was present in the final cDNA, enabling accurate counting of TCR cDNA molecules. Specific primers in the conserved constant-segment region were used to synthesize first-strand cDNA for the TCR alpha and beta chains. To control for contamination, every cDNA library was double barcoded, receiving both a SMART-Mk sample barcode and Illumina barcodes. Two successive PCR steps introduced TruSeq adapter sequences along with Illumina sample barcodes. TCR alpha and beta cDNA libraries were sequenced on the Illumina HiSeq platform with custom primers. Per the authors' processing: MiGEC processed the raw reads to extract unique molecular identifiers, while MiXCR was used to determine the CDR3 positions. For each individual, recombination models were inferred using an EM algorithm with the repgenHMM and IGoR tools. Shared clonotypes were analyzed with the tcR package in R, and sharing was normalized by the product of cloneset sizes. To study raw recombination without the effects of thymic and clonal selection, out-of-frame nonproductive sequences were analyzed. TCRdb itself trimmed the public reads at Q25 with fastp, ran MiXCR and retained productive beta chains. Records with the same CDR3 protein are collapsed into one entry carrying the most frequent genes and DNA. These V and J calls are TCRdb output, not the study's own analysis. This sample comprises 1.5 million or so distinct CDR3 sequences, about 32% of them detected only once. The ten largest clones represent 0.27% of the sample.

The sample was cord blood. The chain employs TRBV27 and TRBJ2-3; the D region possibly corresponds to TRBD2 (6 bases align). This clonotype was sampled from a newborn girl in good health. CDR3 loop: CASSLLSGDPDTQYF. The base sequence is TGTGCCAGCAGTTTATTATCGGGGGACCCAGATACGCAGTATTTT.